One sample yielded the 20 T cell receptor beta chains listed below, sequenced in a study of T-cell memory formation after mild COVID-19. TCRdb fed the 5' RACE reads into MiXCR, producing one record per CDR3 protein. The data show 400,000 to 550,000 distinct CDR3 sequences, more than 20% seen once. Input material: PBMCs or a T cell subset sorted from them (not recorded which). The origin of the receptors is an adult woman who had mild COVID-19 (a few samples of this study predate the infection). Cell type and time point are not known.

This clonotype was counted a few times. The chain is built from TRBV27 and TRBJ2-4; 7 nucleotides agree with TRBD2. The CDR3 covers 15 residues. V shed 5 bases and J 0 bases; nucleotides not matched to a gene: 4. Germline V gives CDR1 MNHEY, CDR2 SMNVEV (reference sequence). CDR3 protein: CASSGAGLAKNIQYF. The DNA for the CDR3 is TGTGCCAGCAGTGGAGCGGGACTAGCCAAAAACATTCAGTACTTC.

This rearrangement joins TRBV7-9 to TRBJ2-5; D unclear. From germline, CDR1 is SEHNR and CDR2 FQNEAQ (reference sequence). This CDR3 has 16 amino acids. V lost 4 bases and J lost 2, with 17 bases in between. CDR3 sequence: CASSWRGLPSQETQYF. The DNA for the CDR3 is TGTGCCAGCAGCTGGCGTGGGCTCCCCTCGCAAGAGACCCAGTACTTC.

This clonotype was seen ten or more times. The rearrangement uses TRBV7-9 and TRBJ2-1; 10 bases agree with TRBD2. The J segment lost 7 bases and the V segment lost 1 base, leaving 4 bases of the junction unmatched. The CDR3 contains 15 residues. The germline gives CDR1 SEHNR, CDR2 FQNEAQ (reference sequence). The CDR3 DNA reads as TGTGCCAGCAGCTTAGAGGGACTAGCGAGTAATGAGCAGTTCTTC. Residues: CASSLEGLASNEQFF. Full variable domain (missing parts from reference TRBV7-9 and TRBJ2-1): DTGVSQNPRHKITKRGQNVTFRCDPISEHNRLYWYRQTLGQGPEFLTYFQNEAQLEKSRLLSDRFSAERPKGSFSTLEIQRTEQGDSAMYLCASSLEGLASNEQFFGPGTRLTVL.

This clonotype was seen only a few times. V is TRBV6-5 and J is TRBJ2-7, with 8 bases identical to TRBD2. The ends lost 2 bases at V and 3 bases at J; junction bases unmatched: 3. Looked up from germline, CDR1 is MNHEY and CDR2 is SVGAGI. The CDR3 is made up of 14 amino acids. The CDR3 DNA follows: TGTGCCAGCAGTTACGGCGGGGGGCTCTACGAGCAGTACTTC. Translating gives CASSYGGGLYEQYF.

CDR3 sequence reads: CASASGAYEQYF. CDR3 sequence (DNA): TGTGCCAGCGCGTCCGGGGCCTACGAGCAGTACTTC. This sequence joins TRBV6-6 and TRBJ2-7; D perhaps matches TRBD2 (5 bases). This CDR3 is 12 amino acids long. Germline V gene sequence: CDR1 MNHNY, CDR2 SVGAGI (reference sequence). Trimming shortened V by 8 bases and J by 2 bases, and 10 bases separated the two germline ends.

This clonotype has just a few counts. The rearrangement uses TRBV28 and TRBJ2-3, with 10 bases fitting TRBD1. The CDR3 is 16 amino acids. Unmatched junction bases numbered 4, after V lost 1 base and J lost 3 bases. Germline V gene data show CDR1 as MDHEN and CDR2 as SYDVKM. The CDR3 region has the DNA TGTGCCAGCAGTTTATCTCGGACAGGGGGAACAGATACGCAGTATTTT. This sequence encodes CASSLSRTGGTDTQYF.

The sample holds a few counts of this clonotype. This chain links TRBV7-2 with TRBJ2-7; D may correspond to TRBD1 or TRBD2 (5 bases each). CDR1 and CDR2 from the germline V gene are SGHTA and FQGNSA. The length of the CDR3 is 14 residues. With 4 bases removed from V and 2 bases from J, the gap between germline ends came to 12 bases. The CDR3 nucleotides read TGTGCCAGCAGCTCGGGACGCGGAGCCTACGAGCAGTACTTC. As protein: CASSSGRGAYEQYF.

The rearrangement joins TRBV5-1 to TRBJ2-5; 7 bases align to TRBD2. The CDR3 is 15 residues long. Trimming removed 2 bases from V and 3 bases from J; junction bases left unmatched: 7. The germline V gene has CDR1 SGHRS and CDR2 YFSETQ. This chain's CDR3 is CASSFGGGNEETQYF. The CDR3 coding sequence is TGCGCCAGCAGCTTCGGGGGAGGGAATGAAGAGACCCAGTACTTC.

Only a few counts were recorded for this clonotype. The chain uses TRBV29-1 and TRBJ2-1; 8 nucleotides line up with TRBD1. The CDR3 is 15 amino acids. With V trimmed by 1 base and J by 2 bases, 4 bases remained unmatched. Per the germline V gene, CDR1 is SQVTM and CDR2 is ANQGSEA. CDR3 residues: CSVEARDRTYNEQFF. The CDR3 region has the DNA TGCAGCGTTGAAGCCCGGGACAGGACCTACAATGAGCAGTTCTTC.

This clonotype occurred once. V is TRBV6-1 and J is TRBJ2-3, with 7 bases aligning to TRBD1. Germline V gene lookup returns CDR1 MNHNS and CDR2 SASEGT. The V gene end was trimmed by 10 bases and the J gene end by 4 bases; junction bases not matched to a gene: 8. This CDR3 has 13 amino acids. For the CDR3, the DNA is TGTGCCATCCCGGGGACAGCCGCAGATACGCAGTATTTT. Amino acid sequence: CAIPGTAADTQYF.

This clonotype showed up just a few times. The chain joins TRBV27 to TRBJ2-3; D may be TRBD2 (5 bases). V was cut by 4 bases and J by 2 bases, with 16 bases left in between. The CDR3 runs to 16 residues. The germline V gene has CDR1 MNHEY and CDR2 SMNVEV (reference sequence). Here the CDR3 reads CASSYLASASTDTQYF. CDR3 DNA sequence: TGTGCCAGCAGTTACTTAGCGTCTGCCTCCACAGATACGCAGTATTTT.

This clonotype occurred a few times. This chain joins TRBV3-1 and TRBJ2-5, with a weak D call TRBD1 (5 bases). The V end was cut by 3 bases, the J end by 5 bases, with 7 bases between. CDR1 is LGHDT, CDR2 YNNKEL, per germline (reference sequence). The CDR3 spans 12 residues. For the CDR3, the DNA is TGTGCCAGCAGCCAGTACAGGGAGACCCAGTACTTC. This translates into CASSQYRETQYF.

This clonotype was found a few times. The chain uses TRBV27 and TRBJ2-1; TRBD2 agrees at 8 bases. Germline V lookup: CDR1 MNHEY, CDR2 SMNVEV (reference sequence). V shed 6 bases and J 6 bases; nucleotides not matched to a gene: 4. The CDR3 is made up of 13 amino acids. This CDR3 reads CASRRTSRNEQFF. The CDR3 DNA is TGTGCCAGCAGGCGGACTAGCCGCAATGAGCAGTTCTTC.

This sequence joins TRBV12-3 or TRBV12-4 and TRBJ2-1, with 12 bases lining up with TRBD2. Germline trimming cut 6 bases from V and 7 bases from J; bases unmatched to any gene: 10. The CDR3 loop spans 16 amino acids. In nucleotides, the CDR3 is TGTGCCAGCAGCCTACCGGGACTAGCGGGTTTAAATGAGCAGTTCTTC. Translated, it gives CASSLPGLAGLNEQFF.

The chain is built from TRBV9 and TRBJ2-3; D possibly corresponds to TRBD2 (5 bases). The V end lost 0 bases, the J end lost 1 base, and 12 bases lay between the germline ends. Germline CDR1 and CDR2: SGDLS and YYNGEE. The CDR3 runs 16 residues. CDR3 sequence: CASSVVEGLGTDTQYF. The CDR3 coding sequence is TGTGCCAGCAGCGTAGTTGAGGGTTTGGGCACAGATACGCAGTATTTT. The whole variable domain, remainder taken from reference TRBV9 and TRBJ2-3, is DSGVTQTPKHLITATGQRVTLRCSPRSGDLSVYWYQQSLDQGLQFLIQYYNGEERAKGNILERFSAQQFPDLHSELNLSSLELGDSALYFCASSVVEGLGTDTQYFGPGTRLTVL.

The table lists this clonotype with a few counts. The chain employs TRBV27 and TRBJ1-5; D is unclear. Looked up from germline, CDR1 is MNHEY and CDR2 is SMNVEV (reference sequence). Trimming pared 0 bases from V and 2 bases from J, leaving 11 bases between. This CDR3 region has 16 residues. The CDR3 sequence is CASSLSWGVGNQPQHF. The CDR3 DNA is TGTGCCAGCAGTTTATCATGGGGTGTTGGCAATCAGCCCCAGCATTTT.

At least ten counts were recorded for this clonotype. The rearrangement uses TRBV2 and TRBJ1-1; a possible D gene is TRBD1 (5 bases). Germline V lookup: CDR1 SNHLY, CDR2 FYNNEI. Between the trimmed V and J ends, which lost 7 bases and 6 bases, there was a span of 15 bases. This CDR3 is built from 13 residues. The CDR3 DNA is TGTGCCAGCAAGGAGCAGGGTTCTTCTGAAGCTTTCTTT. Translating gives CASKEQGSSEAFF.

The rearrangement links TRBV6-1 to TRBJ2-3; TRBD2 matches 12 bases. The CDR3 totals 16 residues. Germline V gene data show CDR1 as MNHNS and CDR2 as SASEGT. Trimming at V came to 5 bases and at J to 6 bases, leaving 9 bases not matched to a gene. The chain's CDR3 is CASSPGLAGGSDTQYF. DNA for the CDR3: TGTGCCAGCAGTCCGGGGCTAGCGGGAGGGAGCGATACGCAGTATTTT.

V is TRBV20-1 and J is TRBJ2-3; 8 bases are a match to TRBD2. This CDR3 region has 14 residues. V was clipped by 5 bases and J by 0 bases; unmatched bases: 4. Germline CDR1 is DFQATT and CDR2 is SNEGSKA (reference sequence). For the CDR3, the DNA is TGCAGTGCTCGAGCGGGAGATAGCACAGATACGCAGTATTTT. This encodes CSARAGDSTDTQYF.

The rearrangement links TRBV9 to TRBJ1-6; TRBD1 aligns across 12 bases. In germline, CDR1 is SGDLS, CDR2 YYNGEE. The CDR3 spans 19 residues. After removal of 3 bases from V and 9 bases from J, the junction contained 16 bases not matched to a gene. The CDR3 DNA reads TGTGCCAGCAGCGATGAGGGACAGGGGGCCGCGCTTTCCACTTCACCCCTCCACTTT. Translation: CASSDEGQGAALSTSPLHF.